The present T cell receptor (beta chain) was sequenced within a study of patients and donors after allogeneic stem cell transplantation. TCRdb re-called the RT-PCR reads with MiXCR, one entry per CDR3 protein. The repertoire includes roughly 230,000 distinct CDR3 sequences, around an eighth of them detected once, and approximately 10% sits in the top ten. This clonotype was recorded at least ten times. This TCR came from a human donor who was either an allogeneic HSCT recipient or a stem cell or donor lymphocyte infusion donor (not recorded which). It is not recorded whose cells these are; they may come from a transplant donor. What was sequenced was blood, either unsorted or a sorted T cell fraction (not recorded which).

This CDR3 reads CASSLSSVGSYEQYF. CDR3 nucleotides: TGTGCCAGCAGCTTATCTTCCGTGGGGTCCTACGAGCAGTACTTC. The V call is TRBV7-2, the J call TRBJ2-7, with D uncertain. The CDR3 loop spans 15 amino acids. Per the germline V gene, CDR1 is SGHTA and CDR2 is FQGNSA. Trimming took off 2 bases at V and 1 base at J, with 12 bases between the two ends. Looking up the rest from reference TRBV7-2 and TRBJ2-7 gives the full variable domain: GAGVSQSPSNKVTEKGKDVELRCDPISGHTALYWYRQSLGQGLEFLIYFQGNSAPDKSGLPSDRFSAERTGGSVSTLTIQRTQQEDSAVYLCASSLSSVGSYEQYFGPGTRLTVT.